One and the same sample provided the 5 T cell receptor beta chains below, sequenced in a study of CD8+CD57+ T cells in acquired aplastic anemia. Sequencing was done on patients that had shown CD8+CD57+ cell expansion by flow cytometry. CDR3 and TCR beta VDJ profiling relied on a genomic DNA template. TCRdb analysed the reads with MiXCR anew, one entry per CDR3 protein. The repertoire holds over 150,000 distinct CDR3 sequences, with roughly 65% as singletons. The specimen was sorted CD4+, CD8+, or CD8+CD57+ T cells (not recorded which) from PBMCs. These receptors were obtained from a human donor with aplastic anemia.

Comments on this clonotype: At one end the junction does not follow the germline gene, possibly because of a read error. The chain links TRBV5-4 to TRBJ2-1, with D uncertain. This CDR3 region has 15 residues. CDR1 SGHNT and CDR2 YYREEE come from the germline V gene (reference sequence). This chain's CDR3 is CASSLSLVIGNEQLF. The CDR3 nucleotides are TGTGCCAGCAGCTTGTCCCTAGTTATAGGGAATGAGCAGCTCTTC.

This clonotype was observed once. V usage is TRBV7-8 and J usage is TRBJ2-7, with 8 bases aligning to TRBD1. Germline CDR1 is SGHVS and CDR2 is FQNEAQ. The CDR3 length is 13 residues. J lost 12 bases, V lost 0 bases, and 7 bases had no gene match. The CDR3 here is CASSLAGTGSTYF. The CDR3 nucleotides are TGTGCCAGCAGCTTAGCCGGGACAGGTTCTACGTACTTC.

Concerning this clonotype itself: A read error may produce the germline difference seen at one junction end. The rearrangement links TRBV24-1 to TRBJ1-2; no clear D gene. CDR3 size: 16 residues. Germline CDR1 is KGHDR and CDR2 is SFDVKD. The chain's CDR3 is CDTSDLHLDPNYGYTF. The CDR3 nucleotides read TGTGACACCAGTGATTTGCATCTGGACCCGAACTATGGCTACACCTTC.

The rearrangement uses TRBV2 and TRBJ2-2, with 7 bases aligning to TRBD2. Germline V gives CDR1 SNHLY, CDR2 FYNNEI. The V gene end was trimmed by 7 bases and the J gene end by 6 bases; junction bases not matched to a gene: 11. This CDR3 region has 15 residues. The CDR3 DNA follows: TGTGCCAGCATAATGGGGGAGGGCGTCCCCGGGGAGCTGTTTTTT. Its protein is CASIMGEGVPGELFF.

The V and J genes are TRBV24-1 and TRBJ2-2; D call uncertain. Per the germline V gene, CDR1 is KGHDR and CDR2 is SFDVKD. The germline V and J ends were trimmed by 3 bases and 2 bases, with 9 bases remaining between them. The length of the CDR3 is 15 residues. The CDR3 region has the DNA TGTGCCACCAGTGATAGGTTGGAAAACACCGGGGAGCTGTTTTTT. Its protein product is CATSDRLENTGELFF.